This T cell receptor beta chain was identified during a study of neurological immune-mediated disorders. cDNA synthesis was performed by 5'RACE with 10-nucleotide random UMIs. MiXCR, applied by TCRdb to the 5' RACE reads, yields one record per CDR3 protein. The sample yields almost 85,000 distinct CDR3 sequences, 2.5% to 3% seen once. CDR1 MNHEY and CDR2 SMNVEV come from the germline V gene (reference sequence). The ends were cut back, 3 bases at V and 5 bases at J, with 10 bases in the middle. CDR3 length equals 13 residues. Findings and caveats of the study: Phylogenetic grouping assigned the repertoires of 18 of 34 multiple sclerosis patients to a single related-CDR3 cluster, representing a possible signature.

This clonotype was observed many times. What it binds is not known. The sample comprised PBMCs. The rearrangement links TRBV27 to TRBJ2-5; D is unresolved. The TCR originated in a woman aged 25 to 39 with multiple sclerosis. Here the CDR3 reads CASSFIPGETQYF. In DNA, the CDR3 is TGTGCCAGCAGTTTTATCCCTGGGGAGACCCAGTACTTC.